A selection of T cell receptor beta chains follows, all from one sample in a study of blood T cells in healthy people across ages. A single record per CDR3 protein comes from TCRdb applying MiXCR to the 5' RACE reads. The sample shows over 450,000 distinct CDR3 sequences, approximately 25% of them seen only once. These data also featured in a second study, about T cells of mothers and their children.

The sequencing input was blood. Every receptor here comes from a boy aged 5 to 17 in good health. Both conserved end residues are part of each CDR3. The D gene is left open where the match is weak. Clone size is not always given. Where it is, it says once, few, many or a class for expanded clones.

TRBD2	TRBV11-2	few	TRBJ2-7	TGTGCCAGCAGCTTAGTCATCTCTAGCGGGAGCGGGGAGCAGTACTTC	CASSLVISSGSGEQYF
.	TRBV28	.	TRBJ2-5	TGTGCCAGCAGTTTCTACCCGCAAGAGACCCAGTACTTC	CASSFYPQETQYF
.	TRBV30	few	TRBJ2-3	TGTGCCTGGAGTTGGGGGCGGGGAGGCACAGATACGCAGTATTTT	CAWSWGRGGTDTQYF
TRBD2	TRBV4-3	.	TRBJ2-7	TGCGCCAGCAGCCATGGGACTAGCGGGAGGGCCCTGTACGAGCAGTACTTC	CASSHGTSGRALYEQYF
.	TRBV3-1	.	TRBJ2-5	TGTGCCAGCAGCCAAGACGTCGCGGATGAGCAGTACTTC	CASSQDVADEQYF
TRBD2	TRBV28	.	TRBJ2-3	TGTGCCAGCAGTTTTGCGGGGGGCCCGAGGGATACGCAGTATTTT	CASSFAGGPRDTQYF
.	TRBV30	.	TRBJ2-1	TGTGCCTGGTCCCGTCCGGGACAATACAATGAGCAGTTCTTC	CAWSRPGQYNEQFF
.	TRBV29-1	few	TRBJ2-3	TGCAGCGTTGAAGATCGAGAACAGTTTTACACAGATACGCAGTATTTT	CSVEDREQFYTDTQYF
TRBD1	TRBV3-1	.	TRBJ2-7	TGTGCCAGCAGTAAACCGGGACAGTCCTACGAGCAGTACTTC	CASSKPGQSYEQYF
.	TRBV14	.	TRBJ2-7	TGTGCCAGCAGGGGTGTCTCCTACGAGCAGTACTTC	CASRGVSYEQYF
.	TRBV4-2	.	TRBJ2-2	TGTGCCAGCAGCCAAGATGGCTCTTTGGGGAGCACCGGGGAGCTGTTTTTT	CASSQDGSLGSTGELFF
.	TRBV11-2	.	TRBJ1-4	TGTGCCAGCAGCTTATACGTAGTCCAGGGCAGAACTAATGAAAAACTGTTTTTT	CASSLYVVQGRTNEKLFF
TRBD1	TRBV25-1	.	TRBJ2-5	TGTGCCAGCAGTGAGGACAGGGCAGCGACCCAGTACTTC	CASSEDRAATQYF
.	TRBV29-1	many	TRBJ2-4	TGCAGCGTTGAATTGTGGGAAATAGCCAAAAACATTCAGTACTTC	CSVELWEIAKNIQYF
TRBD1	TRBV6-1	.	TRBJ1-2	TGTGCCAGCAGTGAATGGGACAGGAACTATGGCTACACCTTC	CASSEWDRNYGYTF
.	TRBV7-8	many	TRBJ2-7	TGTGCCAGCAGCTTCTCCTTTTACGAGCAGTACTTC	CASSFSFYEQYF
.	TRBV6-2/TRBV6-3	few	TRBJ2-7	TGTGCCAGCAGATCCCATTACAACAGGTGGGCCTCCTACGAGCAGTACTTC	CASRSHYNRWASYEQYF